The subject of this entry is one TCR beta chain. This specimen belongs to a study of shared T cell receptors in the human thymus. The CDR3 length is 16 residues. The V end lost 3 bases, the J end lost 4 bases, and 16 bases lay between the germline ends. The germline V gene has CDR1 MNHNS and CDR2 SASEGT. Data came from immunoSEQ multiplex PCR; TCRdb stores just in-frame clones and leaves some out. The sample includes fewer than 700,000 clones, approximately 88% of them seen just once. Separately, the same data were catalogued under a study of human thymus T cells.

The TCR originated in a boy younger than two with a congenital heart defect. Sequencing was performed on thymocytes. The gene calls are TRBV6-1 and TRBJ2-1; unclear D gene. CDR3 sequence reads: CASSEDSPNSYNEQFF. Written as DNA, the CDR3 is TGTGCCAGCAGTGAGGATAGTCCTAACAGTTACAATGAGCAGTTCTTC.